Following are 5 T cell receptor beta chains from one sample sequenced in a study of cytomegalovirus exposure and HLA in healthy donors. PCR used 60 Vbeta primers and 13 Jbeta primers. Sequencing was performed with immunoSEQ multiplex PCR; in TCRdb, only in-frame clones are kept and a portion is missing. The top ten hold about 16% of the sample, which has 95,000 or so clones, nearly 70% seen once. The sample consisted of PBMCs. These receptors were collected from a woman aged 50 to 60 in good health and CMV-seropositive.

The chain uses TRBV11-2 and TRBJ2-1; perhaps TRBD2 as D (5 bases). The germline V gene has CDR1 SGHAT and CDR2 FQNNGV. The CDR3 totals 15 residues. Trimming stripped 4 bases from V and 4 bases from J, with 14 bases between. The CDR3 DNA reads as TGTGCCAGCAGCTCTCGGACTGATGCGTACAATGAGCAGTTCTTC. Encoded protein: CASSSRTDAYNEQFF. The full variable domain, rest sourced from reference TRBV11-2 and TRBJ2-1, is EAGVAQSPRYKIIEKRQSVAFWCNPISGHATLYWYQQILGQGPKLLIQFQNNGVVDDSQLPKDRFSAERLKGVDSTLKIQPAKLEDSAVYLCASSSRTDAYNEQFFGPGTRLTVL.

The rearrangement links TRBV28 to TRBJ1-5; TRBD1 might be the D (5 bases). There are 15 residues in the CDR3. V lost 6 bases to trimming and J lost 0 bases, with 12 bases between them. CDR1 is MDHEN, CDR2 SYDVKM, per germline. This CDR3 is CASRPGQVSNQPQHF. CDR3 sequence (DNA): TGTGCCAGCAGACCAGGGCAGGTTAGCAATCAGCCCCAGCATTTT.

The CDR3 coding sequence is TGTGCCAGCAGTGAACAGGTCTACGCAGGGTATTACGAGCAGTACTTC. Translating gives CASSEQVYAGYYEQYF. The chain combines TRBV2 with TRBJ2-7; TRBD1 is a possible D gene (5 bases). This CDR3 comprises 16 residues. The germline CDR1 and CDR2 sequences are SNHLY and FYNNEI. V lost 2 bases, J lost 4 bases, and 18 bases lay in between.

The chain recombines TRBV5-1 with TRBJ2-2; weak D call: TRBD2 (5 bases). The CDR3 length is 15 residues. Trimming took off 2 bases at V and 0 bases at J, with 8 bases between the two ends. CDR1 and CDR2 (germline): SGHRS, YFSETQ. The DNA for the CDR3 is TGCGCCAGCAGCTTAGAGAGGGCGAACACCGGGGAGCTGTTTTTT. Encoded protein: CASSLERANTGELFF.

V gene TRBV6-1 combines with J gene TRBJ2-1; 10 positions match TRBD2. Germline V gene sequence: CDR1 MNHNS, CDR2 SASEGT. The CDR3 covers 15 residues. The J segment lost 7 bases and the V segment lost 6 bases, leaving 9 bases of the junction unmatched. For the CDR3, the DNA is TGTGCCAGCAGATTCCTAGCGGGAGAAGGGAATGAGCAGTTCTTC. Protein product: CASRFLAGEGNEQFF.